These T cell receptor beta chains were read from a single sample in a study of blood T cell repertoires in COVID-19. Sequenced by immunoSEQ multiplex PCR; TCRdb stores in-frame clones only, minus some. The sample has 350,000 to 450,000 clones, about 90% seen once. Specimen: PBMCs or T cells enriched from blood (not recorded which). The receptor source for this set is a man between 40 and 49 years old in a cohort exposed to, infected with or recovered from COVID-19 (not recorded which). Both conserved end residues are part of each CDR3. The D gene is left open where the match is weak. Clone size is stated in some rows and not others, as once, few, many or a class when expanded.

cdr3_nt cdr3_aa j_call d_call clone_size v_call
TGTGCCACCAGTGAGGCGGGAAACTTCTACGAGCAGTACTTC CATSEAGNFYEQYF TRBJ2-7 - - TRBV24-1
TGTGCCAGCAGCCCGTGGGACTTGACCTACGAGCAGTACTTC CASSPWDLTYEQYF TRBJ2-7 - - TRBV7-8
TGTGCCAGCAGCCAAGGCTCTAGCGGGAGCAATGAGCAGTTCTTC CASSQGSSGSNEQFF TRBJ2-1 TRBD2 once TRBV4-2
TGTGCCAGTAGCCCTAGACAGGGGGCTGGTAATCAGCCCCAGCATTTT CASSPRQGAGNQPQHF TRBJ1-5 TRBD1 once TRBV19
TGTGCCATCACAAGAGCGGGAGGACCCTACGAGCAGTACTTC CAITRAGGPYEQYF TRBJ2-7 TRBD2 once TRBV10-3
TGCGCCAGCAGCCTCGAGCCGAACACTGAAGCTTTCTTT CASSLEPNTEAFF TRBJ1-1 - few TRBV5-1
TGTGCCAGCAACCCGACGAGGAGAGGTGAGCAGTACTTC CASNPTRRGEQYF TRBJ2-7 - - TRBV6-5
TGTGCCAGCAGCCTAGCGGGAGCGAGGGCAGATACGCAGTATTTT CASSLAGARADTQYF TRBJ2-3 TRBD2 - TRBV4-2
TGTGCCAGCGTTACAGGTCCGTCCGGGGAGCTGTTTTTT CASVTGPSGELFF TRBJ2-2 - - TRBV2
TGCGCCAGCAGTGAGCCCCGACAGGGAATGGAAAACATTCAGTACTTC CASSEPRQGMENIQYF TRBJ2-4 TRBD1 - TRBV10-2
TGTGCCAGCAGCTCACGGACAGCAGACTATGGCTACACCTTC CASSSRTADYGYTF TRBJ1-2 - few TRBV5-4
TGTGCCAGCAGATCGGGAGCGGGCACAGATACGCAGTATTTT CASRSGAGTDTQYF TRBJ2-3 - - TRBV27
TGTGCCAGCAGCTTGTACGGGAGTAGCGGCTACACCTTC CASSLYGSSGYTF TRBJ1-2 - once TRBV5-4
TGTGCCAGCAGCCCCTTTGGGACAGCCAACACCGGGGAGCTGTTTTTT CASSPFGTANTGELFF TRBJ2-2 TRBD1 once TRBV6-4
TGTGCCAGCTCACCAACGGGTTCCTACGAGCAGTACTTC CASSPTGSYEQYF TRBJ2-7 - - TRBV18
TGTGCCAGCACCCAACAGGGGGCAGGGCAGTACTTC CASTQQGAGQYF TRBJ2-7 TRBD1 - TRBV5-5
TGTGCCAGTAGTGTGGAGTTTGGGACTAGCGGGAGGGGGGAGCAGTTCTTC CASSVEFGTSGRGEQFF TRBJ2-1 TRBD2 - TRBV19
TGTGCCAGCAGCCAACTACAGACCCAGTACTTC CASSQLQTQYF TRBJ2-5 - - TRBV7-8
TGCGCCAGCAGTCAATCAGATTATAACCGGGACAGGCTTTTAGGTAATGAGCAGTTCTTC CASSQSDYNRDRLLGNEQFF TRBJ2-1 TRBD1 - TRBV23-1
TGTGCCAGCAGCTTAGACCTTGGAGGCTCCTACAATGAGCAGTTCTTC CASSLDLGGSYNEQFF TRBJ2-1 - - TRBV7-6
TGCGCCAGCAGTGAGTCTGGAGGGGTGAACACCGGGGAGCTGTTTTTT CASSESGGVNTGELFF TRBJ2-2 - - TRBV10-1
TGTGCCAGCAGTGAAGAGGCCGGGAAAGGGCGAACTCAGCCCCAGCATTTT CASSEEAGKGRTQPQHF TRBJ1-5 - - TRBV6-1
TGCGCCAGCAGCCAAGGAGGAGATTGGGTCTACGAGCAGTACTTC CASSQGGDWVYEQYF TRBJ2-7 - - TRBV4-1
TGTGCCAGCAGCTTATCGGGGATTAGCGGGAGACTATGGGAGACCCAGTACTTC CASSLSGISGRLWETQYF TRBJ2-5 TRBD2 - TRBV7-2
TGTGCCAGCAGTATAGGACAGGCTTCTCAAGAGACCCAGTACTTC CASSIGQASQETQYF TRBJ2-5 TRBD1 - TRBV7-7
TGTGCCACCAGCCCCGGGCTAGCTGGCATTCAGTACTTC CATSPGLAGIQYF TRBJ2-4 - - TRBV15
TGCAGTGCTAGTGGGGCTAGCGGGAGAAATGAGCAGTTCTTC CSASGASGRNEQFF TRBJ2-1 TRBD2 - TRBV20-1
TGTGCCAGCAGCGTAGAGGACAGCTATAGTTATGGCTACACCTTC CASSVEDSYSYGYTF TRBJ1-2 - - TRBV9
TGCGCCAGCAGCCGTCTCACCGGGACAGGCGTCTACGGCTACACCTTC CASSRLTGTGVYGYTF TRBJ1-2 TRBD1 once TRBV4-1
TGTGCCAGCAGCTTAGATTCGGGCAATGAGCAGTTCTTC CASSLDSGNEQFF TRBJ2-1 - - TRBV11-3
TGTGCCAGCAGCTTGACTAGCGACTACGAGCAGTACTTC CASSLTSDYEQYF TRBJ2-7 TRBD2 - TRBV6-5
TGCAGCGTTGGGGACAGGGGCATTAACTATGGCTACACCTTC CSVGDRGINYGYTF TRBJ1-2 TRBD1 - TRBV29-1
TGTGCCACCAGCAGACAGGGTTTCTCCTACGAGCAGTACTTC CATSRQGFSYEQYF TRBJ2-7 - - TRBV15
TGTGCCAGCGTATCAACAGGGGGCACTGAAGCTTTCTTT CASVSTGGTEAFF TRBJ1-1 TRBD1 once TRBV5-5
TGTGCCAGCAGCTTAGATCACGGCGTCGGGGGGTTAGCTTTCTTT CASSLDHGVGGLAFF TRBJ1-1 - - TRBV11-2
TGTGCCAGCAGTCCAATCAGTAGCACAGATACGCAGTATTTT CASSPISSTDTQYF TRBJ2-3 - - TRBV6-5
TGTGCCAGCAGCCGCCCAGGGGTGAGGAACACTGAAGCTTTCTTT CASSRPGVRNTEAFF TRBJ1-1 - - TRBV6-5
TGTGCCATCAGCTTCGGGACAGAACATGGCTACACCTTC CAISFGTEHGYTF TRBJ1-2 TRBD1 once TRBV10-3
TGCGCCAGCAGCAACCGGGACACCACAGATACGCAGTATTTT CASSNRDTTDTQYF TRBJ2-3 - - TRBV5-1
TGCGCCAGCAGCCAATGGGGTCTGACAGGGGTCCCAGATACGCAGTATTTT CASSQWGLTGVPDTQYF TRBJ2-3 TRBD1 - TRBV4-1
TGTGCCAGCAGCTTGTCGGCGAGGAGCAACACTGAAGCTTTCTTT CASSLSARSNTEAFF TRBJ1-1 - - TRBV5-4
TGTGCCAGCAGCCCTAGGTCCGGGGGGAACACTGAAGCTTTCTTT CASSPRSGGNTEAFF TRBJ1-1 - - TRBV28
TGTGCCACCAGATCGGGAGAGCCCTCCTACAATGAGCAGTTCTTC CATRSGEPSYNEQFF TRBJ2-1 - - TRBV28
TGTGCCAGCAGATCAGGCCAGGACAATGAGCAGTTCTTC CASRSGQDNEQFF TRBJ2-1 - - TRBV6-5
TGTGCCACCAGCAGAGTAAACAGCGGGAGGAGTGAGCAGTTCTTC CATSRVNSGRSEQFF TRBJ2-1 TRBD2 - TRBV15
TGTGCCACAACAGGGGGCGCGTTGAACACTGAAGCTTTCTTT CATTGGALNTEAFF TRBJ1-1 TRBD1 - TRBV19
TGTGCCAGCAGCCAAGATCGGTCTACAGGTAATGACTACACCTTC CASSQDRSTGNDYTF TRBJ1-2 - once TRBV4-2
TGTGCCAGCAGCTTTTCAGCGGGACCCTACAATGAGCAGTTCTTC CASSFSAGPYNEQFF TRBJ2-1 TRBD2 - TRBV7-9
TGTGCCAGCAGCGAACGGACTAGCGGGACCATCGGAGAGACCCAGTACTTC CASSERTSGTIGETQYF TRBJ2-5 TRBD2 - TRBV11-2
TGTGCCAGCAGCCCCCAACTGGGACTAGCGGGAGAGACCCAGTACTTC CASSPQLGLAGETQYF TRBJ2-5 TRBD2 - TRBV7-6
TGTGCCAGCAGCCCTGCCGGAGACAATGAGCAGTTCTTC CASSPAGDNEQFF TRBJ2-1 - - TRBV5-4
TGTGCCAGCAGCCCGGGGGGGCGCACTGAAGCTTTCTTT CASSPGGRTEAFF TRBJ1-1 - once TRBV9
TGCGCCAGCAGCTTGGGGCGACTAGCGGGAATCGACGAGCAGTACTTC CASSLGRLAGIDEQYF TRBJ2-7 TRBD2 - TRBV5-1
TGTGCCAGCAAGTTCCGGGACAGGGGCGATGGCTACACCTTC CASKFRDRGDGYTF TRBJ1-2 TRBD1 few TRBV3-1/TRBV3-2
TGTGCCATCAGTGAGTCGAATACGGTCACAGATACGCAGTATTTT CAISESNTVTDTQYF TRBJ2-3 - - TRBV10-3
TGCGCCAGCAGTCAACAGGGGTATGAGCAGTTCTTC CASSQQGYEQFF TRBJ2-1 TRBD1 - TRBV10-1
TGTGCCAGCAGCCCCGCGGGCGGAAGGGGGCTTGGAAACACCATATATTTT CASSPAGGRGLGNTIYF TRBJ1-3 TRBD1 - TRBV2
TGTGCCAGCAGCTTGTCGACACAGCTTTACAATGAGCAGTTCTTC CASSLSTQLYNEQFF TRBJ2-1 - once TRBV5-4
TGTGCCAGTAAAACAGGACAGGACAATGAGCAGTTCTTC CASKTGQDNEQFF TRBJ2-1 TRBD1 - TRBV19